The 4 T cell receptor beta chains in this list originate from one sample, sequenced in a study of blood T cell repertoires in COVID-19 (TCRdb year 2020). Libraries were prepared through the immunoSEQ multiplex PCR assay. TCRdb's version of the immuneACCESS table is confined to in-frame rearrangements and falls short of the full clone set. An unresolved V gene accounts for under half of the shortfall where checked; the remainder is of unknown origin. This sample holds 95,000 to 120,000 clones; over 75% were observed only once. Together, the top ten hold 4% to 4.5% of the sample. The sequenced material came from peripheral blood. The receptors derive from a woman aged 65 to 85 with acute or convalescent COVID-19.

V is TRBV12-3 or TRBV12-4 and J is TRBJ2-7; D not certain. Trimming removed 5 bases from V and 3 bases from J, with 8 bases in between. The CDR3 loop spans 12 amino acids. In DNA, the CDR3 is TGTGCCAGCAGTCCACAGAGCTACGAGCAGTACTTC. Translated, it gives CASSPQSYEQYF.

The V and J genes are TRBV19 and TRBJ2-5; TRBD1 agrees at 7 bases. The CDR3 covers 16 residues. The J segment lost 0 bases and the V segment lost 3 bases, leaving 7 bases of the junction unmatched. CDR1 is LNHDA, CDR2 SQIVND, per germline (reference sequence). CDR3 residues: CASSMGDRLYQETQYF. CDR3 nucleotide sequence: TGTGCCAGTAGTATGGGGGACAGACTTTACCAAGAGACCCAGTACTTC. Variable domain in full (rest from reference TRBV19 and TRBJ2-5): DGGITQSPKYLFRKEGQNVTLSCEQNLNHDAMYWYRQDPGQGLRLIYYSQIVNDFQKGDIAEGYSVSREKKESFPLTVTSAQKNPTAFYLCASSMGDRLYQETQYFGPGTRLLVL.

This chain uses TRBV2 with TRBJ1-4; no clear D. V was cut by 5 bases and J by 0 bases, with 10 bases left in between. This CDR3 contains 15 residues. Germline V CDR1 and CDR2: SNHLY, FYNNEI. The CDR3 is CASSSMGATNEKLFF. As DNA, the CDR3 is TGTGCCAGCAGTAGTATGGGAGCAACTAATGAAAAACTGTTTTTT.

The gene calls are TRBV5-4 and TRBJ1-2, with D tentatively TRBD1 (5 bases). The CDR3 extends over 14 amino acids. Per germline, CDR1 SGHNT and CDR2 YYREEE (reference sequence). V lost 3 bases, J lost 5 bases, and 14 bases lay in between. The CDR3 is CASSSQENSYGYTF. As DNA, the CDR3 is TGTGCCAGCAGCTCACAGGAGAATAGTTATGGCTACACCTTC.